This T cell receptor beta chain was recorded in a study of blood T cells in healthy people across ages. General study findings and limits: Per million T cells, TCR beta diversity dropped roughly linearly as age increased.

The CDR3 spans 16 residues. The germline gives CDR1 MGHDK, CDR2 SYGVNS. The V gene lost 3 bases and the J gene lost 8 bases, with 20 bases spanning the gap. This clonotype was recorded once. The antigen is not known. Alongside a J-beta primer mix, a sample-barcoded 5' primer served in a second PCR lasting roughly 6 to 12 cycles. TCRdb itself ran the 5' RACE reads through MiXCR, one entry per CDR3 protein. Of over 700,000 distinct CDR3 sequences in the sample, around a quarter were seen once. The same data also contributed to another study, on T cells of mothers and their children. That source adds: Over 8 million reads per mother and around 3.2 million per child were obtained. Related and unrelated pairs show TCR recombination output that thymic selection shapes similarly.

The sample was blood. V usage is TRBV25-1 and J usage is TRBJ2-1; no definite D call. The clonotype originates from a boy younger than 18 in good health. CDR3 region: CASSDGRTVKGDEQFF. DNA for the CDR3: TGTGCCAGCAGTGACGGACGGACGGTTAAGGGCGATGAGCAGTTCTTC.